Below, 16 T cell receptor beta chains from the same sample are listed, as sequenced in a study of T-cell reconstitution after alpha-beta-depleted transplantation in children. For TCRbeta, the library was prepared with unique molecular identifiers. One entry per CDR3 protein, called by TCRdb with MiXCR from the PCR reads. The sample contains 700,000 to 950,000 distinct CDR3 sequences, roughly 15% of which appear only once. Sequenced material: PBMCs, mostly from graft donor cells, taken 360 days after TCRalphabeta/CD19-depleted stem cell transplant. The receptors originated from a male patient under 18 who had a stem cell transplant for acute lymphoblastic leukemia, so the T cells may come from the graft donor.

This chain links TRBV20-1 with TRBJ2-5; 9 nucleotides align to TRBD2. CDR1 is DFQATT and CDR2 is SNEGSKA in the germline V gene (reference sequence). The CDR3 sequence is 16 residues long. V was pared by 3 bases and J by 7 bases, with 15 bases of the junction left unmatched. CDR3 residues: CSASKAGGHSMGTQYF. The CDR3 bases are TGCAGTGCTAGTAAAGCGGGAGGTCACTCTATGGGGACCCAGTACTTC.

This clonotype was counted between two and nine times. This chain uses TRBV24-1 with TRBJ2-5, with 8 bases that match TRBD1. Germline trimming cut 1 base from V and 4 bases from J; bases unmatched to any gene: 1. The CDR3 covers 14 residues. CDR1 KGHDR and CDR2 SFDVKD come from the germline V gene. CDR3 bases: TGTGCCACCAGTGATTTCAGGGGGCGAGAGACCCAGTACTTC. Translation gives CATSDFRGRETQYF.

The chain uses TRBV9 and TRBJ1-2, with D unresolved. V was pared by 0 bases and J by 0 bases, with 9 bases between. CDR1 SGDLS and CDR2 YYNGEE come from the germline V gene. This CDR3 is built from 15 residues. This CDR3 is CASSVGGISNYGYTF. Here the CDR3 DNA reads TGTGCCAGCAGCGTAGGAGGCATCTCTAACTATGGCTACACCTTC.

The V call is TRBV19, the J call TRBJ2-3; D not certain. Germline values: CDR1 LNHDA, CDR2 SQIVND (reference sequence). V dropped 3 bases and J dropped 0 bases, with 7 bases sitting between them. The length of the CDR3 is 14 residues. CDR3 in amino acids: CASSISGSTDTQYF. CDR3 in DNA: TGTGCCAGTAGTATTAGTGGGAGCACAGATACGCAGTATTTT.

This clonotype was observed many times. The chain combines TRBV29-1 with TRBJ2-1, with a tentative D call TRBD1 (6 bases). Trimming cost V 3 bases and J 5 bases, with 14 bases left between them. Germline V gives CDR1 SQVTM, CDR2 ANQGSEA. The CDR3 has 14 residues. CDR3 region: CSVEPNRANNEQFF. CDR3 nucleotide sequence: TGCAGCGTTGAGCCTAACAGGGCTAACAATGAGCAGTTCTTC.

The chain has TRBV20-1 and TRBJ2-1, with TRBD2 matching over 8 bases. Trimming cost V 2 bases and J 8 bases; bases outside gene matches: 8. This CDR3 is 14 amino acids long. Germline CDR1 is DFQATT and CDR2 is SNEGSKA (reference sequence). CDR3 sequence reads: CSARLSLRGDEQFF. In nucleotides, the CDR3 is TGCAGTGCTAGACTTTCCCTGCGGGGGGATGAGCAGTTCTTC.

The chain uses TRBV7-2 and TRBJ2-1; 7 bases map to TRBD2. V shed 1 base and J 6 bases; nucleotides not matched to a gene: 6. The CDR3 contains 15 residues. Per germline, CDR1 SGHTA and CDR2 FQGNSA. In DNA form, the CDR3 reads TGTGCCAGCAGCTTAGAGCGACTAGCCCTCAATGAGCAGTTCTTC. Protein sequence: CASSLERLALNEQFF. Together with reference TRBV7-2 and TRBJ2-1, the CDR3 gives the full variable domain: GAGVSQSPSNKVTEKGKDVELRCDPISGHTALYWYRQSLGQGLEFLIYFQGNSAPDKSGLPSDRFSAERTGGSVSTLTIQRTQQEDSAVYLCASSLERLALNEQFFGPGTRLTVL.

The rearrangement uses TRBV19 and TRBJ2-5; D gene ambiguous. CDR1 and CDR2 from the germline V gene are LNHDA and SQIVND (reference sequence). Trimming cost V 4 bases and J 1 base, with 10 bases left between them. The CDR3 has 14 amino acids. The DNA for the CDR3 is TGTGCCAGTAGTAGGTGGACGGGCCAAGAGACCCAGTACTTC. Translated, it gives CASSRWTGQETQYF.

This clonotype was seen more than once but under ten times. The chain has TRBV24-1 and TRBJ2-1; 9 nucleotides line up with TRBD2. Germline assignment: CDR1 KGHDR and CDR2 SFDVKD. This CDR3 spans 18 amino acids. Trimming at V came to 2 bases and at J to 9 bases, leaving 16 bases not matched to a gene. This CDR3 is CATSDYQSGRLRYGEQFF. DNA for the CDR3: TGTGCCACCAGTGATTACCAGAGCGGGAGGCTTCGTTACGGTGAGCAGTTCTTC.

The chain joins TRBV7-9 to TRBJ2-1; 7 bases agree with TRBD2. Germline-derived CDR1 and CDR2 are SEHNR and FQNEAQ (reference sequence). The trim removed 6 bases at V and 2 bases at J, leaving 7 bases unmatched. The CDR3 runs 15 residues. CDR3 nucleotides: TGTGCCAGCAGATTACTGACTAGCCCCTACAATGAGCAGTTCTTC. It specifies CASRLLTSPYNEQFF.

The gene calls are TRBV20-1 and TRBJ2-7, with TRBD1 matching 7 bases. V dropped 3 bases and J dropped 4; count of bases not matched to a gene: 6. The CDR3 covers 13 residues. The germline CDR1 and CDR2 sequences are DFQATT and SNEGSKA (reference sequence). The CDR3 region is CSARWDSPYEQYF. The DNA for the CDR3 is TGCAGTGCTAGGTGGGACAGCCCATACGAGCAGTACTTC.

This clonotype was observed a handful of times. The chain employs TRBV15 and TRBJ2-4; D uncertain. The V gene lost 4 bases and the J gene lost 0 bases, with 16 bases spanning the gap. CDR3 size: 17 residues. Germline V CDR1 and CDR2: LNHNV, YYDKDF (reference sequence). Written as DNA, the CDR3 is TGTGCCACCAGCATCGGAGTCTCGGTACCAGCCAAAAACATTCAGTACTTC. This encodes CATSIGVSVPAKNIQYF.

This clonotype occurred a few times. This chain uses TRBV29-1 with TRBJ2-1, with 9 bases matching TRBD2. Unmatched junction bases numbered 11, after V lost 6 bases and J lost 5 bases. Germline V gene sequence: CDR1 SQVTM, CDR2 ANQGSEA. The CDR3 is 15 residues long. DNA for the CDR3: TGCAGCGTGTGGGGGGCGGGAGGGCCCCACAATGAGCAGTTCTTC. This encodes CSVWGAGGPHNEQFF.

This chain uses TRBV5-1 with TRBJ2-3; unclear D gene. The V end lost 0 bases, the J end lost 2 bases, and 10 bases lay between the germline ends. The CDR3 spans 15 residues. In germline, CDR1 is SGHRS, CDR2 YFSETQ. The CDR3 protein is CASSLDLGSTDTQYF. CDR3 DNA sequence: TGCGCCAGCAGCTTGGACCTGGGTTCCACAGATACGCAGTATTTT.

The V call is TRBV3-1, the J call TRBJ2-2, with TRBD2 matching over 7 bases. V was pared by 5 bases and J by 6 bases, with 15 bases of the junction left unmatched. The CDR3 is 17 amino acids. Per the germline V gene, CDR1 is LGHDT and CDR2 is YNNKEL (reference sequence). The CDR3 here is CASSNLRAPGRAGELFF. CDR3 bases: TGTGCCAGCAGCAACCTCCGGGCCCCAGGGAGGGCCGGGGAGCTGTTTTTT.

This clonotype was detected ten times or more. The CDR3 nucleotides are TGCAGCGCGGGGGGGCGGAGCTCCTACAATGAGCAGTTCTTC. Its protein product is CSAGGRSSYNEQFF. The gene calls are TRBV29-1 and TRBJ2-1; TRBD2 matches 8 bases. Per the germline V gene, CDR1 is SQVTM and CDR2 is ANQGSEA. V dropped 7 bases and J dropped 0; count of bases not matched to a gene: 5. There are 14 residues in the CDR3.